Listed below are T cell receptor beta chains from one sample, sequenced in a study of cytomegalovirus exposure and HLA in healthy donors. Sequencing used immunoSEQ multiplex PCR; TCRdb keeps in-frame clones, though not all of them. The sample holds a few hundred thousand clones, around 90% seen once. Sequenced input: PBMCs. All receptors derive from a girl aged 2-10 years in good health and CMV-seronegative. The conserved cysteine and the conserved F or W are not part of the CDR3 here. D genes are given only for firm matches.

D: TRBD1
J: TRBJ1-1
V: TRBV7-2
length: 15
CDR3: ASSYTGTGDMNTEAF

D: TRBD1
J: TRBJ2-5
V: TRBV5-4
length: 12
CDR3: ASSYGQGRETQY

D: .
J: TRBJ2-5
V: TRBV5-4
length: 13
CDR3: ASSLALGSGETQY

D: .
J: TRBJ1-2
V: TRBV4-2
length: 12
CDR3: ASSQDYVPYGYT

D: TRBD1
J: TRBJ1-5
V: TRBV28
length: 14
CDR3: ASTTLGQGLGQPQH

D: TRBD2
J: TRBJ2-2
V: TRBV27
length: 14
CDR3: ASSSASGTNTGELF

D: .
J: TRBJ1-1
V: TRBV14
length: 11
CDR3: ASSTSLNTEAF

D: .
J: TRBJ2-5
V: TRBV6-5
length: 13
CDR3: ASTPNGRFQETQY

D: TRBD1
J: TRBJ1-5
V: TRBV28
length: 17
CDR3: ASSSGGGTGYVVAQPQH

D: TRBD1
J: TRBJ1-1
V: TRBV6-6
length: 12
CDR3: ASSGDRTDTEAF

D: .
J: TRBJ2-1
V: TRBV6-6
length: 13
CDR3: ASSLAVSSYNEQF

D: TRBD1
J: TRBJ2-3
V: TRBV18
length: 15
CDR3: ASSQKQGAFSSDTQY

D: TRBD1
J: TRBJ1-6
V: TRBV7-9
length: 15
CDR3: ASSLAGDRAGDSPLH

D: .
J: TRBJ1-2
V: TRBV11-2
length: 14
CDR3: ASSLDMSGRGYGYT

D: .
J: TRBJ1-5
V: TRBV5-1
length: 12
CDR3: ASSPGGSNQPQH

D: .
J: TRBJ1-6
V: TRBV7-9
length: 10
CDR3: ASNEGTGALH

D: .
J: TRBJ1-1
V: TRBV5-4
length: 11
CDR3: ASSPRMNTEAF

D: TRBD2
J: TRBJ2-5
V: TRBV30
length: 13
CDR3: AWRTGLAGGETQY

D: TRBD1
J: TRBJ1-4
V: TRBV2
length: 13
CDR3: ASSDRTGANEKLF

D: TRBD1
J: TRBJ1-2
V: TRBV9
length: 12
CDR3: ASSVGQGGRGYT

D: .
J: TRBJ2-7
V: TRBV9
length: 13
CDR3: ASSVGGQLTYEQY

D: TRBD1
J: TRBJ2-7
V: TRBV7-9
length: 13
CDR3: ASSVDRDPQYEQY

D: .
J: TRBJ2-7
V: TRBV6-5
length: 12
CDR3: ASSPPERAYEQY

D: .
J: TRBJ2-1
V: TRBV5-6
length: 14
CDR3: ASSLISGWVYNEQF

D: TRBD1
J: TRBJ2-1
V: TRBV9
length: 13
CDR3: ASSVFRDSYNEQF

D: TRBD1
J: TRBJ1-2
V: TRBV2
length: 13
CDR3: ASIEDRGGSYGYT

D: .
J: TRBJ1-6
V: TRBV14
length: 13
CDR3: ASSQDLLGITPLH

D: TRBD1
J: TRBJ1-1
V: TRBV7-9
length: 13
CDR3: ASSLEGQMNTEAF

D: TRBD2
J: .
V: TRBV6-6
length: 13
CDR3: ASSYPGAGVYEQY

D: .
J: TRBJ1-1
V: TRBV18
length: 13
CDR3: ASSVIGEGAGVAF

D: TRBD1
J: TRBJ1-1
V: TRBV19
length: 14
CDR3: ASSIALTGGPYEAF

D: .
J: TRBJ1-5
V: TRBV29-1
length: 12
CDR3: SVEVQDSNQPQH

D: TRBD1
J: TRBJ2-7
V: TRBV19
length: 13
CDR3: ASSFRDRDVYEQY

D: TRBD2
J: TRBJ2-1
V: TRBV2
length: 13
CDR3: ASSEALAGGRLQF

D: .
J: TRBJ2-3
V: TRBV5-6
length: 13
CDR3: ASSLDRSSTDTQY

D: .
J: TRBJ2-1
V: TRBV11-2
length: 10
CDR3: ASTQRFDEQF

D: .
J: TRBJ1-1
V: TRBV7-9
length: 11
CDR3: ASSLEVNREAF

D: TRBD2
J: TRBJ2-2
V: TRBV29-1
length: 13
CDR3: SVGREGLNTGELF

D: TRBD2
J: TRBJ2-3
V: TRBV5-1
length: 16
CDR3: ASSLGGGAGTRTDTQY

D: TRBD1
J: TRBJ2-2
V: TRBV5-4
length: 14
CDR3: ASTTSDRAHTGELF

D: TRBD2
J: TRBJ2-7
V: TRBV4-2
length: 15
CDR3: ASSQVATGTITYEQY

D: TRBD2
J: TRBJ2-1
V: TRBV7-9
length: 13
CDR3: ASSLALAHYNEQF

D: TRBD2
J: TRBJ2-1
V: TRBV13
length: 14
CDR3: ASSPPRLAGGDEQF

D: TRBD2
J: TRBJ2-7
V: TRBV28
length: 11
CDR3: ASKSGRSYEQY

D: TRBD2
J: TRBJ2-7
V: TRBV7-9
length: 12
CDR3: ASSLAREWYEQY

D: .
J: TRBJ2-7
V: TRBV7-9
length: 10
CDR3: ASSISSYEQY

D: TRBD2
J: TRBJ2-7
V: TRBV10-3
length: 14
CDR3: AISLETSGGIYEQY

D: TRBD1
J: TRBJ1-5
V: TRBV11-2
length: 13
CDR3: ASSAGAGGNQPQH

D: .
J: TRBJ2-7
V: TRBV5-1
length: 12
CDR3: ASSPLGAAYEQY

D: .
J: TRBJ1-5
V: TRBV15
length: 16
CDR3: ATSRDLTGLVRNQPQH

D: .
J: TRBJ1-4
V: TRBV6-1
length: 11
CDR3: ATYGTTNEKLF

D: .
J: TRBJ2-5
V: TRBV5-4
length: 12
CDR3: ASSLEGSWETQY

D: TRBD2
J: TRBJ2-3
V: TRBV9
length: 13
CDR3: ASSVVAGGSDTQY

D: TRBD2
J: TRBJ2-5
V: TRBV5-4
length: 14
CDR3: ASIGGASGDQETQY

D: TRBD1
J: TRBJ1-2
V: TRBV28
length: 14
CDR3: ASSPTNRGIGYGYT

D: .
J: TRBJ2-7
V: TRBV29-1
length: 12
CDR3: SVETTDQPYEQY

D: TRBD2
J: TRBJ2-1
V: TRBV7-9
length: 14
CDR3: ASSLAAGLGWNEQF

D: .
J: TRBJ2-7
V: TRBV5-1
length: 14
CDR3: ASSLATGKAGYEQY

D: .
J: TRBJ1-5
V: TRBV9
length: 12
CDR3: ASSPWGEYQPQH